The 32 T cell receptor beta chains below all came from one sample that was sequenced in a study of cytomegalovirus exposure and HLA in healthy donors. The primer mix had 60 Vbeta and 13 Jbeta primers. Profiled with immunoSEQ multiplex PCR; TCRdb holds only in-frame clones, not every one. The sample lists about 180,000 clones, 77% seen once, with 1.4% to 1.5% in the top ten. The specimen sequenced was PBMCs. The receptor set was obtained from a man younger than 35 in good health and CMV-seronegative.

The chain is built from TRBV18 and TRBJ2-7; 9 positions agree with TRBD2. CDR1 is KGHSH, CDR2 LQKENI, per germline. CDR3 size: 16 residues. J was trimmed by 7 bases and V by 3 bases; bases with no gene match: 13. DNA of the CDR3: TGTGCCAGCTCACCGGGCCGCGCGGGGGGGCTTGGGGAGCAGTACTTC. This sequence encodes CASSPGRAGGLGEQYF.

This chain connects TRBV30 to TRBJ1-2; D gene unclear. Germline loops: CDR1 GTSNPN, CDR2 SVGIG (reference sequence). The length of the CDR3 is 12 residues. Trimming removed 1 base from V and 6 bases from J, with 9 bases in between. The CDR3 DNA is TGTGCCTGGAGTGCGGGGATTCATGGCTACACCTTC. The encoded protein is CAWSAGIHGYTF.

The chain recombines TRBV12-5 with TRBJ1-6; 7 bases are a match to TRBD1. The CDR3 covers 18 residues. Germline-derived CDR1 and CDR2 are LGHNT and FRNRAP. The ends lost 4 bases at V and 4 bases at J; junction bases unmatched: 13. CDR3 in DNA: TGTGCTAGTGGTTCAGTCCAGTGGCCGGGACAGTATAATTCACCCCTCCACTTT. It translates to CASGSVQWPGQYNSPLHF.

This clone was counted only a few times. This rearrangement joins TRBV5-1 to TRBJ2-5; 11 positions match TRBD1. The CDR3 spans 15 residues. J was trimmed by 5 bases and V by 4 bases; bases with no gene match: 7. Germline V gene sequence: CDR1 SGHRS, CDR2 YFSETQ. CDR3 sequence reads: CASSRGQGARETQYF. The CDR3 DNA is TGCGCCAGCAGCCGCGGACAGGGGGCGAGGGAGACCCAGTACTTC.

The chain uses TRBV29-1 and TRBJ2-7; tentatively, D is TRBD1 (5 bases). The CDR3 totals 11 residues. Trimming left V 7 bases short and J 4 bases short, with 11 bases between. Germline CDR1 and CDR2: SQVTM and ANQGSEA. CDR3 nucleotides: TGCAGCGCCCACCAGGGTTACGAGCAGTACTTC. Translation: CSAHQGYEQYF.

This chain connects TRBV5-4 to TRBJ2-3; a weak D match, TRBD1 (5 bases). The CDR3 loop spans 15 amino acids. V was shortened by 4 bases and J by 6 bases, with 18 bases between the two germline ends. Looked up from germline, CDR1 is SGHNT and CDR2 is YYREEE (reference sequence). CDR3 amino acids: CASSMQGRVTDTQYF. DNA of the CDR3: TGTGCCAGCAGCATGCAGGGTAGGGTCACCGATACGCAGTATTTT.

For this clone: The junction departs from the called germline gene at one end, perhaps through a read error. The chain uses TRBV7-9 and TRBJ2-2, with 14 bases that match TRBD2. There are 17 residues in the CDR3. Germline CDR1 is SEHNR and CDR2 is FQNEAQ (reference sequence). This chain's CDR3 is CSSREGLAGVNTGELFF. CDR3 coding DNA: TGTTCCAGCAGAGAGGGACTAGCGGGGGTAAACACCGGGGAGCTGTTTTTT.

CDR3 in amino acids: CASSERGGGRDTQYF. Here the CDR3 DNA reads TGTGCCAGCAGTGAAAGGGGGGGCGGGAGAGATACGCAGTATTTT. The gene calls are TRBV2 and TRBJ2-3; TRBD2 might be the D (7 bases). V was trimmed by 2 bases and J by 5 bases, leaving 14 bases between them. The CDR3 extends over 15 amino acids. The germline V gene encodes CDR1 SNHLY and CDR2 FYNNEI.

V gene TRBV13 combines with J gene TRBJ2-5, with 11 bases fitting TRBD1. Looked up from germline, CDR1 is PRHDT and CDR2 is FYEKMQ (reference sequence). V lost 5 bases, J lost 4 bases, and 6 bases stayed unmatched. The CDR3 consists of 15 residues. The CDR3 loop is CASSIGQGAVETQYF. For the CDR3, the DNA is TGTGCCAGCAGCATCGGACAGGGGGCTGTAGAGACCCAGTACTTC.

J is TRBJ2-2 and V is TRBV7-2; TRBD2 matches 7 bases. J lost 3 bases, V lost 2 bases, and 6 bases had no gene match. The CDR3 has 16 residues. CDR1 and CDR2 (germline): SGHTA, FQGNSA. CDR3 DNA: TGTGCCAGCAGCTTAAGGGGCGGGAGATACACCGGGGAGCTGTTTTTT. This sequence encodes CASSLRGGRYTGELFF.

This sequence joins TRBV7-3 and TRBJ2-2; the match to TRBD2 covers 8 bases. V lost 5 bases, J lost 3 bases, and 8 bases stayed unmatched. The CDR3 covers 16 residues. Germline V lookup: CDR1 SGHTA, CDR2 FQGTGA. The CDR3 here is CASSPLAGSDTGELFF. The CDR3 DNA follows: TGTGCCAGCAGCCCCTTAGCGGGATCGGACACCGGGGAGCTGTTTTTT. Variable domain in full (rest from reference TRBV7-3 and TRBJ2-2): GAGVSQTPSNKVTEKGKYVELRCDPISGHTALYWYRQSLGQGPEFLIYFQGTGAADDSGLPNDRFFAVRPEGSVSTLKIQRTERGDSAVYLCASSPLAGSDTGELFFGEGSRLTVL.

The CDR3 nucleotides are TGTGCCAGCAGCCTTGTTGAGTCAACCAAAAACATTCAGTACTTC. Protein sequence: CASSLVESTKNIQYF. The chain has TRBV6-5 and TRBJ2-4, with D uncertain. The CDR3 spans 15 residues. The ends were cut back, 6 bases at V and 2 bases at J, with 14 bases in the middle. Per germline, CDR1 MNHEY and CDR2 SVGAGI.

The V and J genes are TRBV30 and TRBJ2-5; no clear D. V lost 0 bases and J lost 4, with 12 bases in between. Germline V gene lookup returns CDR1 GTSNPN and CDR2 SVGIG (reference sequence). The CDR3 has 14 residues. The CDR3 is CAWSVPVRVETQYF. The CDR3 DNA is TGTGCCTGGAGTGTACCGGTCCGAGTAGAGACCCAGTACTTC.

The chain carries TRBV7-2 and TRBJ2-3, with a weak D call TRBD2 (5 bases). V was pared by 2 bases and J by 2 bases, with 17 bases between. CDR1 is SGHTA and CDR2 is FQGNSA in the germline V gene. This CDR3 spans 17 amino acids. CDR3: CASSLSGSPSITDTQYF. The CDR3 nucleotides are TGTGCCAGCAGCTTAAGTGGGAGTCCCTCCATCACAGATACGCAGTATTTT.

The genes are TRBV9 and TRBJ1-1; TRBD1 matches 7 bases. Germline trimming cut 2 bases from V and 3 bases from J; bases unmatched to any gene: 7. CDR1 SGDLS and CDR2 YYNGEE come from the germline V gene. This CDR3 comprises 15 residues. The CDR3 sequence: CASSVGTGVYTEAFF. CDR3 nucleotides: TGTGCCAGCAGCGTCGGAACAGGGGTTTACACTGAAGCTTTCTTT.

This clone was observed a single time. The J gene is TRBJ1-4, the V gene TRBV27; 7 positions agree with TRBD1. Germline V lookup: CDR1 MNHEY, CDR2 SMNVEV (reference sequence). The CDR3 is made up of 14 amino acids. The V gene end was trimmed by 4 bases and the J gene end by 6 bases; junction bases not matched to a gene: 5. Written as DNA, the CDR3 is TGTGCCAGCAGTTCGATTACAGGGGATGAAAAACTGTTTTTT. Translation: CASSSITGDEKLFF. The full variable domain, completed using reference TRBV27 and TRBJ1-4, is EAQVTQNPRYLITVTGKKLTVTCSQNMNHEYMSWYRQDPGLGLRQIYYSMNVEVTDKGDVPEGYKVSRKEKRNFPLILESPSPNQTSLYFCASSSITGDEKLFFGSGTQLSVL.

V and J are TRBV6-5 and TRBJ2-3, with TRBD1 matching 7 bases. Germline values: CDR1 MNHEY, CDR2 SVGAGI. Trimming at V came to 5 bases and at J to 4 bases, leaving 3 bases not matched to a gene. The length of the CDR3 is 13 residues. The DNA for the CDR3 is TGTGCCAGCAGTCGGGACAGTCCAGATACGCAGTATTTT. Translation gives CASSRDSPDTQYF.

In its sample, this clone was seen once. In DNA form, the CDR3 reads TGTGCCTGGAGTGTCGGTCTACCGTACCAAGAGACCCAGTACTTC. It is translated as CAWSVGLPYQETQYF. The chain carries TRBV30 and TRBJ2-5, with D unclear. Germline CDR1 GTSNPN, CDR2 SVGIG (reference sequence). Trimming took off 0 bases at V and 0 bases at J, with 11 bases between the two ends. The length of the CDR3 is 15 residues.

This clone was detected ten times or more. J is TRBJ1-4 and V is TRBV4-3, with D unclear. Germline V gives CDR1 LGHNA, CDR2 YSLEER. There are 15 residues in the CDR3. Trimming left V 1 base short and J 7 bases short, with 13 bases between. DNA for the CDR3: TGCGCCAGCAGCCAAGGGGCGTCGTTCCGTGAAAAACTGTTTTTT. It yields the protein CASSQGASFREKLFF.

V is TRBV6-5 and J is TRBJ1-1; 10 bases line up with TRBD1. The germline CDR1 and CDR2 sequences are MNHEY and SVGAGI. The V and J ends lost 2 bases and 1 base, in that order; junction bases with no gene match: 1. This CDR3 comprises 15 residues. DNA for the CDR3: TGTGCCAGCAGTTACGACAGGGGGCGGAACACTGAAGCTTTCTTT. This encodes CASSYDRGRNTEAFF.

The chain is built from TRBV30 and TRBJ1-2, with D tentatively TRBD1 (6 bases). The germline CDR1 and CDR2 sequences are GTSNPN and SVGIG (reference sequence). This CDR3 region has 12 residues. Trimming pared 5 bases from V and 7 bases from J, leaving 14 bases between. CDR3 DNA sequence: TGTGCCTGGCAACAGGGATATGGTGGCTACACCTTC. Translated, it gives CAWQQGYGGYTF.

The V gene is TRBV6-1, the J gene TRBJ1-2; 10 bases match TRBD1. The length of the CDR3 is 15 residues. The germline V gene encodes CDR1 MNHNS and CDR2 SASEGT. Trimming at V came to 6 bases and at J to 3 bases, leaving 7 bases not matched to a gene. CDR3 bases: TGTGCCAGCAGGGACCGGGACAGGGGACACTATGGCTACACCTTC. Amino acids: CASRDRDRGHYGYTF.

This clone has a single count. The V and J genes are TRBV19 and TRBJ1-5, with D maybe TRBD1 (5 bases). Per the germline V gene, CDR1 is LNHDA and CDR2 is SQIVND (reference sequence). The CDR3 sequence is 15 residues long. The V gene lost 6 bases and the J gene lost 5 bases, with 17 bases spanning the gap. CDR3 in amino acids: CASSDVGGGDQPQHF. Here the CDR3 DNA reads TGTGCCAGTAGCGACGTGGGGGGAGGCGATCAGCCCCAGCATTTT.

J is TRBJ2-7 and V is TRBV6-6, with D possibly being TRBD2 (6 bases). Looked up from germline, CDR1 is MNHNY and CDR2 is SVGAGI (reference sequence). The length of the CDR3 is 11 residues. Deletions cut 6 bases from V and 10 bases from J, with 13 bases between. The CDR3 spells CASSGGPPQYF. The CDR3 nucleotides read TGTGCCAGCAGCGGAGGGCCCCCCCAGTACTTC.

The chain is built from TRBV23-1 and TRBJ1-2; a weak D match, TRBD1 (6 bases). TRBV23-1 is an ORF; its function is uncertain. The length of the CDR3 is 17 residues. The V end was cut by 5 bases, the J end by 6 bases, with 25 bases between. The CDR3 DNA sequence: TGCGCCAGCAGTTCCGGGCAGCGGGACATTCGGGGGGATGGCTACACCTTC. Residues: CASSSGQRDIRGDGYTF.

This CDR3 reads CASSGDRGRGYTF. The CDR3 DNA sequence: TGTGCCAGCAGTGGAGACAGGGGGCGCGGCTACACCTTC. The J gene is TRBJ1-2, the V gene TRBV27, with TRBD1 matching over 10 bases. Germline V gene data show CDR1 as MNHEY and CDR2 as SMNVEV (reference sequence). J gave up 8 bases and V 5 bases, and 5 bases lay outside the gene matches. The CDR3 sequence is 13 residues long.

This clone was seen only once. V usage is TRBV7-2 and J usage is TRBJ2-7, with D possibly TRBD1 on 5 matching bases. This CDR3 is built from 13 residues. Germline loops: CDR1 SGHTA, CDR2 FQGNSA. V was shortened by 5 bases and J by 9 bases, with 17 bases between the two germline ends. CDR3 sequence: CASSDRRAWGQYF. The DNA for the CDR3 is TGTGCCAGCAGCGACAGACGGGCTTGGGGGCAGTACTTC.

The rearrangement joins TRBV11-2 to TRBJ2-2; TRBD2 might be the D (6 bases). Germline CDR1 is SGHAT and CDR2 is FQNNGV. V shed 5 bases and J shed 4 bases, with 8 bases lying between them. The CDR3 loop spans 13 amino acids. The CDR3 protein is CASSPGVTGELFF. The DNA of the CDR3 is TGTGCCAGCAGCCCGGGGGTCACCGGGGAGCTGTTTTTT.

This chain joins TRBV5-1 and TRBJ1-1; D is unclear. The CDR3 has 15 residues. V lost 4 bases and J 0 bases, leaving 13 bases between the germline ends. Per germline, CDR1 SGHRS and CDR2 YFSETQ. CDR3 nucleotide sequence: TGCGCCAGCAGCGCGGGCCACGACATGAACACTGAAGCTTTCTTT. Protein sequence: CASSAGHDMNTEAFF. Full variable domain (remainder filled in from reference TRBV5-1 and TRBJ1-1): KAGVTQTPRYLIKTRGQQVTLSCSPISGHRSVSWYQQTPGQGLQFLFEYFSETQRNKGNFPGRFSGRQFSNSRSEMNVSTLELGDSALYLCASSAGHDMNTEAFFGQGTRLTVV.

The count of this clone is one. This rearrangement joins TRBV27 to TRBJ2-7; D unclear. From germline, CDR1 is MNHEY and CDR2 SMNVEV (reference sequence). This CDR3 spans 15 amino acids. V gave up 2 bases and J gave up 3 bases, with 14 bases separating them. The CDR3 sequence is CASSLARVEGYEQYF. The CDR3 bases are TGTGCCAGCAGTTTAGCCCGGGTAGAAGGCTACGAGCAGTACTTC.

V is TRBV13 and J is TRBJ1-2; D is undetermined. This CDR3 contains 15 residues. The germline V gene encodes CDR1 PRHDT and CDR2 FYEKMQ (reference sequence). The V end was cut by 3 bases, the J end by 1 base, with 12 bases between. The CDR3 spells CASSFGKSHNYGYTF. The CDR3, as DNA: TGTGCCAGCAGCTTCGGGAAAAGCCATAACTATGGCTACACCTTC.

The V gene is TRBV5-6, the J gene TRBJ2-7; TRBD2 matches 8 bases. The CDR3 consists of 16 residues. The germline CDR1 and CDR2 sequences are SGHDT and YYEEEE. Trimming removed 4 bases from V and 6 bases from J; junction bases left unmatched: 15. For the CDR3, the DNA is TGTGCCAGCAGCCCCCGGCGGGGGACTAGGTACTTCGAGCAGTACTTC. This gives the protein CASSPRRGTRYFEQYF.